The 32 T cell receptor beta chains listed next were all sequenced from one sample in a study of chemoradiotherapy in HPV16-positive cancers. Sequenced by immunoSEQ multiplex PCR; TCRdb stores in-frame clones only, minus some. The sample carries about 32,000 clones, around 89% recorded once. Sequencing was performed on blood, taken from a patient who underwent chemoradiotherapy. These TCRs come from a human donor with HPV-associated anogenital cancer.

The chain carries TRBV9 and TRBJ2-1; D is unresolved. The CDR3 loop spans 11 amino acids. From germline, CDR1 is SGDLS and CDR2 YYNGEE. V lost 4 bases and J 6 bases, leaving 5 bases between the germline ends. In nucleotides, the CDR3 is TGTGCCAGCAGCAATACCAATGAGCAGTTCTTC. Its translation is CASSNTNEQFF.

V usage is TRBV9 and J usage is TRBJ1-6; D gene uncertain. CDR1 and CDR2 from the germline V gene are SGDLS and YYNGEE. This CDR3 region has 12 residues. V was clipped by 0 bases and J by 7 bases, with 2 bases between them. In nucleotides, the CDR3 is TGTGCCAGCAGCGTAGGGAATTCACCCCTCCACTTT. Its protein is CASSVGNSPLHF.

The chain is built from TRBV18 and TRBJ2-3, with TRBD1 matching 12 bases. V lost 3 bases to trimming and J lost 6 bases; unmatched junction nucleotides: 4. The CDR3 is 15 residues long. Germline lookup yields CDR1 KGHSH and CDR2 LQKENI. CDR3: CASSPGGQGADTQYF. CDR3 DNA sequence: TGTGCCAGCTCACCTGGGGGACAGGGGGCGGATACGCAGTATTTT.

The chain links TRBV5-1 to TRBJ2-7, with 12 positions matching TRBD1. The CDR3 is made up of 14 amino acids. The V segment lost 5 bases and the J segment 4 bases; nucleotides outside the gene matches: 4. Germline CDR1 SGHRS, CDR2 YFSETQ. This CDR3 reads CASSSGQGAYEQYF. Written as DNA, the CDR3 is TGCGCCAGCAGTTCGGGACAGGGGGCATACGAGCAGTACTTC.

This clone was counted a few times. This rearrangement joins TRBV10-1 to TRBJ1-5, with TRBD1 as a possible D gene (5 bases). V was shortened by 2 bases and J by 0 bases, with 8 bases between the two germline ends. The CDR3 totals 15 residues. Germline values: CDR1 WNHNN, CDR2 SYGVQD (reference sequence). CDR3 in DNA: TGCGCCAGCAGTGAGGACAGTAATAGCAATCAGCCCCAGCATTTT. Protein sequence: CASSEDSNSNQPQHF.

CDR3 in DNA: TGTGCCAGCACGAGAGGGGCTGGGGCCAACGTCCTGACTTTC. This gives the protein CASTRGAGANVLTF. The chain employs TRBV6-5 and TRBJ2-6; D may be TRBD1 or TRBD2 (5 bases each). CDR3 length equals 14 residues. Per germline, CDR1 MNHEY and CDR2 SVGAGI. V gave up 7 bases and J gave up 2 bases, with 9 bases separating them.

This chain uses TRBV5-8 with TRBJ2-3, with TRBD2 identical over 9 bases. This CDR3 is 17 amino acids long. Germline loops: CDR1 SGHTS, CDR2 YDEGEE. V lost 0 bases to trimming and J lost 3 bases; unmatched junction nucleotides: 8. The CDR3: CASSLGSLSGGTDTQYF. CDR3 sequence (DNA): TGTGCCAGCAGCTTGGGTTCCCTGAGCGGGGGGACAGATACGCAGTATTTT.

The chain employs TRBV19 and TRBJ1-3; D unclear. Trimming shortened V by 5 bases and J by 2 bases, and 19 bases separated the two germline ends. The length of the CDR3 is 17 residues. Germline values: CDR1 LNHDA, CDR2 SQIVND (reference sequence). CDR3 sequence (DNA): TGTGCCAGTAGTGACCCCCGCCTGGCAAGGGCTGGAAACACCATATATTTT. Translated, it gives CASSDPRLARAGNTIYF.

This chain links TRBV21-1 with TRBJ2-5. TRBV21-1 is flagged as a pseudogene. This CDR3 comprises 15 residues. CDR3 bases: TGTGCCAGCAGCTGGGGGAACAATCCTCAAGAGACCCAGTACTTC. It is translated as CASSWGNNPQETQYF.

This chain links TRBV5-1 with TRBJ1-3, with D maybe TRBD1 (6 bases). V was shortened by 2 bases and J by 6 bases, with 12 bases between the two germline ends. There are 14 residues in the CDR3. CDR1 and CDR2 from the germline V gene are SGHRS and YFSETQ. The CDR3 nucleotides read TGCGCCAGCAGCTTCAGCGCAGGGGCAAACACCATATATTTT. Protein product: CASSFSAGANTIYF.

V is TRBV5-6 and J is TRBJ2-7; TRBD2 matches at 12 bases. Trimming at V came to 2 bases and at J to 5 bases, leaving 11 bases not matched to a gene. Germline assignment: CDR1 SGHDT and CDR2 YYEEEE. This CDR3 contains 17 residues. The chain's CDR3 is CASSLHLLAGGGHEQYF. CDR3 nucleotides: TGTGCCAGCAGCTTACATTTACTAGCGGGAGGCGGCCACGAGCAGTACTTC.

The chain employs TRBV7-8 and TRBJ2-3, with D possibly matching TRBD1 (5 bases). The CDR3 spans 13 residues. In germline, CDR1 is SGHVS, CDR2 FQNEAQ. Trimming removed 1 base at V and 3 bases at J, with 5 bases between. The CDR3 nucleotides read TGTGCCAGCAGCTTAGACAGGACAGATACGCAGTATTTT. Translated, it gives CASSLDRTDTQYF.

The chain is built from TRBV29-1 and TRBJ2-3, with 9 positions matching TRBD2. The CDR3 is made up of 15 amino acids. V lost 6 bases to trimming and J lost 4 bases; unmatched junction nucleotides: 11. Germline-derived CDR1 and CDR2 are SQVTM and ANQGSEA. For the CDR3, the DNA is TGCAGCGTCCTAAGTCGGGGCGGGAGGGCAGATACGCAGTATTTT. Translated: CSVLSRGGRADTQYF.

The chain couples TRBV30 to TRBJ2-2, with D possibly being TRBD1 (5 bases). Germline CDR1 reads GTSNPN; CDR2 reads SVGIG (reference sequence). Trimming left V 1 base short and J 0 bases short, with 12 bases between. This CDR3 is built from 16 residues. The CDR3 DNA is TGTGCCTGGAGTGGGGGCTTGGCGGCGAACACCGGGGAGCTGTTTTTT. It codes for CAWSGGLAANTGELFF. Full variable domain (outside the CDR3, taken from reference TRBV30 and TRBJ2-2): SQTIHQWPATLVQPVGSPLSLECTVEGTSNPNLYWYRQAAGRGLQLLFYSVGIGQISSEVPQNLSASRPQDRQFILSSKKLLLSDSGFYLCAWSGGLAANTGELFFGEGSRLTVL.

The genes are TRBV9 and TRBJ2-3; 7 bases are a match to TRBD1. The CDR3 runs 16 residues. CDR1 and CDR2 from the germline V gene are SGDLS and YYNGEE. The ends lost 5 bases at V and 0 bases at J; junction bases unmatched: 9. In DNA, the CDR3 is TGTGCCAGCAGTGCCTCCCCGGGACAGAGCACAGATACGCAGTATTTT. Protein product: CASSASPGQSTDTQYF.

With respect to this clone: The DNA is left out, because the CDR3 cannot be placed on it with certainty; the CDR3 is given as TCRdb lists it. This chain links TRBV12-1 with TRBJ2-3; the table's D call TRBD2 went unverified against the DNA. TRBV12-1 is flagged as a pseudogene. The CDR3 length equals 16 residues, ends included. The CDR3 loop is CASSILGGRSTDTQYF.

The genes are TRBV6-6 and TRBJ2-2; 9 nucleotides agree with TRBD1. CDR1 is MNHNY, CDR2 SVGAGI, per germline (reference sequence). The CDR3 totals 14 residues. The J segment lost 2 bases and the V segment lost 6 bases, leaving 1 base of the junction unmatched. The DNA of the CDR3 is TGTGCCAGCAGGGGACAGGGCAACACCGGGGAGCTGTTTTTT. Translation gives CASRGQGNTGELFF.

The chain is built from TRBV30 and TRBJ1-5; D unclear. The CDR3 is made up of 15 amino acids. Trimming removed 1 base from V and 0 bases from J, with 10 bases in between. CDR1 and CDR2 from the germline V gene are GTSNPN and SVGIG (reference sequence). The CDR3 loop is CAWSAPINSNQPQHF. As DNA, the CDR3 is TGTGCCTGGAGTGCACCTATAAATAGCAATCAGCCCCAGCATTTT.

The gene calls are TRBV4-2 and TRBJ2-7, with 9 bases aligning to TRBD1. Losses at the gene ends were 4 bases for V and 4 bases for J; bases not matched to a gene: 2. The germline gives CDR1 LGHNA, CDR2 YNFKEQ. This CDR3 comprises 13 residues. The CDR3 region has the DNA TGTGCCAGCAGCCGAGGGACAGGGTACGAGCAGTACTTC. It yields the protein CASSRGTGYEQYF.

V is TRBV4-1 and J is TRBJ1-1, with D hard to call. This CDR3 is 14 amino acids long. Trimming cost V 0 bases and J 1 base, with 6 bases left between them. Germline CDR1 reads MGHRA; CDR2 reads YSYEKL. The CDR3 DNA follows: TGCGCCAGCAGCCAAGATGAGGGGAACACTGAAGCTTTCTTT. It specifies CASSQDEGNTEAFF.

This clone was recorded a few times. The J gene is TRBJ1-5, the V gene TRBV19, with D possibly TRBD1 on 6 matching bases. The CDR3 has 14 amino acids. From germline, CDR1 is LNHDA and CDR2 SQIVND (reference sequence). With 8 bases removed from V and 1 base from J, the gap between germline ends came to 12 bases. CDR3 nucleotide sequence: TGTGCCAGTGGCGGGGGGCTGAGCAATCAGCCCCAGCATTTT. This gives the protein CASGGGLSNQPQHF.

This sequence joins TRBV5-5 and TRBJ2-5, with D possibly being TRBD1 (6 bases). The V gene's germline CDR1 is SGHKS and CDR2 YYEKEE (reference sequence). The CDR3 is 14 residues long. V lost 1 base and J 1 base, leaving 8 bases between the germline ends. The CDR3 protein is CASSLLDSQETQYF. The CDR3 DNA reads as TGTGCCAGCAGCTTGCTGGACAGCCAAGAGACCCAGTACTTC.

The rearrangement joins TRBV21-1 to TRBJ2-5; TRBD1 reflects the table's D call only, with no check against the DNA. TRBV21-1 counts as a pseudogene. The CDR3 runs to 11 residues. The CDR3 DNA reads TGTGCCGAGAACAGACAAGAGACCCAGTACTTC. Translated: CAENRQETQYF.

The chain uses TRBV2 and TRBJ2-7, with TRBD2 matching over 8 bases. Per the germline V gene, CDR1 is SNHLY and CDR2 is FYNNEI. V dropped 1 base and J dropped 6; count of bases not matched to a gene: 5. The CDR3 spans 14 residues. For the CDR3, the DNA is TGTGCCAGCAGTGAAGTTGCGGGAGGCTCCGAGCAGTACTTC. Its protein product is CASSEVAGGSEQYF.

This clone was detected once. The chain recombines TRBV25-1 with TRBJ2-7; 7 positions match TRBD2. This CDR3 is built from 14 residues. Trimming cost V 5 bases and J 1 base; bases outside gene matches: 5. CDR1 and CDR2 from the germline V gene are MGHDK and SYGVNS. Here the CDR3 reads CASSRGGTSYEQYF. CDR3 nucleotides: TGTGCCAGCAGTAGGGGAGGGACTTCCTACGAGCAGTACTTC.

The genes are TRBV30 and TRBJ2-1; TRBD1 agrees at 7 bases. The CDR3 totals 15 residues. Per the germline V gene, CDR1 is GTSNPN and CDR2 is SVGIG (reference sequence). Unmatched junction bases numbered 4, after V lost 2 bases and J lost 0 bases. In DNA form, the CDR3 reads TGTGCCTGGAGTCCGGGACAGAGCTCCTACAATGAGCAGTTCTTC. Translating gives CAWSPGQSSYNEQFF.

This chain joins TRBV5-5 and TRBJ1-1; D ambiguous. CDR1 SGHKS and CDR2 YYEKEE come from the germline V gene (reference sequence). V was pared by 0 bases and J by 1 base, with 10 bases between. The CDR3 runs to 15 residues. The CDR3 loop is CASSLVSQGNTEAFF. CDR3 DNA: TGTGCCAGCAGCTTGGTGTCCCAAGGGAACACTGAAGCTTTCTTT.

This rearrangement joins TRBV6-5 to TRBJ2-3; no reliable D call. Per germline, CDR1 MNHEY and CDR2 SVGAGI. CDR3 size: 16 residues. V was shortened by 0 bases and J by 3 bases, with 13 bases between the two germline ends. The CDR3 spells CASSYSFPITTDTQYF. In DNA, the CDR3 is TGTGCCAGCAGTTACTCGTTCCCCATTACGACAGATACGCAGTATTTT.

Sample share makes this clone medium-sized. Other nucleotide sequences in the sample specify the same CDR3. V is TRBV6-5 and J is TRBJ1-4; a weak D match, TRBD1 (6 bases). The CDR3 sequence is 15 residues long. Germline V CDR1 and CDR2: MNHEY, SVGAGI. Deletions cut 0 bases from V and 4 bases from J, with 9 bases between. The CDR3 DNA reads TGTGCCAGCAGTTACTCCGGACAGATTAATGAAAAACTGTTTTTT. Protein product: CASSYSGQINEKLFF.

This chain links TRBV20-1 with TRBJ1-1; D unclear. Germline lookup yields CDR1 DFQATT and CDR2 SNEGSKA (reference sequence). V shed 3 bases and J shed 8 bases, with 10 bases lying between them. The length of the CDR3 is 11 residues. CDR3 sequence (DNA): TGCAGTGCTAGTAGTCAGCAAGAAGCTTTCTTT. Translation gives CSASSQQEAFF.

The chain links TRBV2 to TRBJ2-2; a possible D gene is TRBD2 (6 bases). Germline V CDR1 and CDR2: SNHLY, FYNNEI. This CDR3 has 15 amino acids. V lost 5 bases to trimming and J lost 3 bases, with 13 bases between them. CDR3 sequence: CASSPRTGDTGELFF. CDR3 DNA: TGTGCCAGCAGTCCCCGGACGGGGGACACCGGGGAGCTGTTTTTT.

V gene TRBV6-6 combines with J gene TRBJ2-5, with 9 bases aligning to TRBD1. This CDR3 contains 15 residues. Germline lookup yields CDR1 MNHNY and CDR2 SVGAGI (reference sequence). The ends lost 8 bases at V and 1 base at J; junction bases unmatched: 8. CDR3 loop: CASSTGQGIQETQYF. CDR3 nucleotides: TGTGCCAGCTCTACGGGACAGGGTATCCAAGAGACCCAGTACTTC.